This TCR beta chain was identified during a study of identical twins. Germline V gives CDR1 DFQATT, CDR2 SNEGSKA (reference sequence). The trim removed 7 bases at V and 8 bases at J, leaving 14 bases unmatched. CDR3 size: 15 residues. Study-wide findings and caveats: Fewer insertions characterized abundant cord blood beta clonotypes, whereas memory repertoires showed none. There is a chance that invariant MAIT and iNKT cells partially muddied zero-insertion analyses. The conclusions drew on cross-sectional statistical analysis instead of tracking the same donors.

All donors were healthy, and all were Caucasian. This clonotype was seen just once. Its antigen is still unknown. MiXCR, run by TCRdb on the 5' RACE reads, gives a single entry per CDR3 protein. The table shows 420,000 or so distinct CDR3 sequences, with about 18% occurring only once. Sequenced material: naive T cells sorted from blood. The chain links TRBV20-1 to TRBJ2-1; 10 bases line up with TRBD1. The TCR originated in a man aged 45 to 65 in good health. CDR3 nucleotide sequence: TGCAGTGTCACGCCTCCGGGACAGGGGTTAGATGAGCAGTTCTTC. Residues: CSVTPPGQGLDEQFF.